Presented here are 25 T cell receptor beta chains from one specimen sequenced in a study of shared clonotypes between healthy human individuals. Data came from immunoSEQ multiplex PCR; TCRdb stores just in-frame clones and leaves some out. The table lists some 1,100,000 clones, 75% to 85% of them singletons. The specimen was memory CD4+ T cells from PBMCs. Sample subset: CD45RA-negative fraction. All receptors derive from a man aged 18-30 years in good health. Some clones in this sample may be carry-over from other donors' samples.

The chain joins TRBV2 to TRBJ2-7, with 10 bases aligning to TRBD1. The germline CDR1 and CDR2 sequences are SNHLY and FYNNEI. This CDR3 is built from 18 residues. V gave up 6 bases and J gave up 2 bases; unmatched junction bases: 16. CDR3 in DNA: TGTGCCAGCAGGGCGGGACAGGGGTATTTGGGGGCCGCCTACGAGCAGTACTTC. As protein: CASRAGQGYLGAAYEQYF.

For the CDR3, the DNA is TGTGCCAGCAGCCCATTAGGCGGGACAGCATACAATGAGCAGTTCTTC. Amino acid sequence: CASSPLGGTAYNEQFF. The chain couples TRBV11-2 to TRBJ2-1, with D maybe TRBD1 (7 bases). Trimming shortened V by 5 bases and J by 4 bases, and 18 bases separated the two germline ends. The V gene's germline CDR1 is SGHAT and CDR2 FQNNGV. This CDR3 contains 16 residues. Complete variable domain (other parts from reference TRBV11-2 and TRBJ2-1): EAGVAQSPRYKIIEKRQSVAFWCNPISGHATLYWYQQILGQGPKLLIQFQNNGVVDDSQLPKDRFSAERLKGVDSTLKIQPAKLEDSAVYLCASSPLGGTAYNEQFFGPGTRLTVL.

This clone has a single count. The rearrangement uses TRBV7-2 and TRBJ2-1; possibly TRBD1 or TRBD2 for D (5 bases each). The CDR3 spans 14 residues. V was clipped by 1 base and J by 13 bases, with 17 bases between them. The V gene's germline CDR1 is SGHTA and CDR2 FQGNSA. CDR3 region: CASSLERGAALQFF. Here the CDR3 DNA reads TGTGCCAGCAGCTTAGAGAGGGGCGCGGCACTCCAGTTCTTC.

V usage is TRBV6-1 and J usage is TRBJ1-5; D may be TRBD1 (6 bases). Germline values: CDR1 MNHNS, CDR2 SASEGT. V lost 6 bases to trimming and J lost 5 bases, with 14 bases between them. The CDR3 totals 14 residues. CDR3 protein: CASREGGWDQPQHF. The CDR3 DNA reads as TGTGCCAGCAGGGAGGGGGGATGGGATCAGCCCCAGCATTTT.

The rearrangement uses TRBV6-4 and TRBJ2-6; D gene ambiguous. The CDR3 has 13 residues. Germline CDR1 is MRHNA and CDR2 is SNTAGT. Between the trimmed V and J ends, which lost 8 bases and 1 base, there was a span of 6 bases. The CDR3 protein is CASGPSGANVLTF. The DNA for the CDR3 is TGTGCCAGCGGTCCTTCTGGGGCCAACGTCCTGACTTTC.

Note on this clone: Other DNA sequences within the sample encode an identical CDR3. CDR3 DNA sequence: TGTGCCAGCAGTTTGCCAGGGTCAGGCGAAAAACTGTTTTTT. Amino acids: CASSLPGSGEKLFF. The chain combines TRBV28 with TRBJ1-4; tentative D call: TRBD1 (5 bases). With 3 bases removed from V and 8 bases from J, the gap between germline ends came to 13 bases. This CDR3 has 14 residues. Germline values: CDR1 MDHEN, CDR2 SYDVKM.

The chain has TRBV5-1 and TRBJ2-5; possibly TRBD2 for D (6 bases). The CDR3 has 16 amino acids. The V and J ends lost 4 bases and 4 bases respectively, with 20 bases between them. Germline assignment: CDR1 SGHRS and CDR2 YFSETQ. This chain's CDR3 is CASSIGTPETGETQYF. The CDR3 coding sequence is TGCGCCAGCAGCATCGGGACTCCAGAGACGGGAGAGACCCAGTACTTC.

The rearrangement links TRBV4-1 to TRBJ2-3; TRBD2 might be the D (6 bases). The CDR3 is 14 amino acids. From germline, CDR1 is MGHRA and CDR2 YSYEKL. The V gene lost 3 bases and the J gene lost 1 base, with 8 bases spanning the gap. CDR3 region: CASSQDYRTDTQYF. In DNA, the CDR3 is TGCGCCAGCAGCCAGGACTACCGCACAGATACGCAGTATTTT.

This chain joins TRBV27 and TRBJ2-4, with 8 bases lining up with TRBD2. CDR1 MNHEY and CDR2 SMNVEV come from the germline V gene (reference sequence). There are 14 residues in the CDR3. V gave up 3 bases and J gave up 7 bases; unmatched junction bases: 5. CDR3 in amino acids: CASSFGTSLNIQYF. The CDR3 DNA reads as TGTGCCAGCAGTTTCGGGACTAGTTTGAACATTCAGTACTTC.

The chain employs TRBV19 and TRBJ2-3; 8 bases agree with TRBD2. Germline-derived CDR1 and CDR2 are LNHDA and SQIVND (reference sequence). The V gene end was trimmed by 5 bases and the J gene end by 3 bases; junction bases not matched to a gene: 10. The CDR3 is 16 amino acids. The chain's CDR3 is CASSRIGTRVTDTQYF. The CDR3 coding sequence is TGTGCCAGTAGTCGAATTGGGACTAGAGTAACAGATACGCAGTATTTT.

V gene TRBV28 combines with J gene TRBJ2-1, with 15 bases identical to TRBD2. V gave up 3 bases and J gave up 9 bases; unmatched junction bases: 3. The CDR3 totals 15 residues. Germline V gives CDR1 MDHEN, CDR2 SYDVKM. The CDR3 DNA reads as TGTGCCAGCAGTTTGGGGACTAGCGGGAGGATTGAGCAGTTCTTC. Protein: CASSLGTSGRIEQFF.

J is TRBJ2-3 and V is TRBV5-4; 11 bases map to TRBD2. V lost 3 bases, J lost 5 bases, and 5 bases stayed unmatched. Looked up from germline, CDR1 is SGHNT and CDR2 is YYREEE (reference sequence). There are 15 residues in the CDR3. The CDR3 DNA reads TGTGCCAGCAGCTCTACTAGCGGGAGTGTAGATACGCAGTATTTT. The encoded protein is CASSSTSGSVDTQYF.

This chain uses TRBV11-2 with TRBJ1-1, with D possibly matching TRBD1 (6 bases). The V gene's germline CDR1 is SGHAT and CDR2 FQNNGV. Trimming took off 4 bases at V and 5 bases at J, with 14 bases between the two ends. The length of the CDR3 is 14 residues. The CDR3 sequence: CASSSRGERTEAFF. CDR3 DNA sequence: TGTGCCAGCAGCTCGAGGGGGGAGCGGACTGAAGCTTTCTTT.

The V gene is TRBV19, the J gene TRBJ1-2; D perhaps matches TRBD1 (5 bases). This CDR3 is 13 amino acids long. V was clipped by 5 bases and J by 4 bases, with 11 bases between them. The germline CDR1 and CDR2 sequences are LNHDA and SQIVND (reference sequence). The CDR3 DNA is TGTGCCAGTAGTTCCAGGGATATCTATGGCTACACCTTC. As protein: CASSSRDIYGYTF.

The gene calls are TRBV6-6 and TRBJ1-2, with D hard to call. Trimming removed 4 bases from V and 7 bases from J, with 13 bases in between. CDR1 is MNHNY and CDR2 is SVGAGI in the germline V gene (reference sequence). The CDR3 spans 13 residues. The CDR3 coding sequence is TGTGCCAGCAGTTTTGGGTGGCCGGTTGGCTACACCTTC. Translated: CASSFGWPVGYTF.

The chain couples TRBV5-1 to TRBJ2-3, with D possibly being TRBD1 or TRBD2 (6 bases each). The germline V gene encodes CDR1 SGHRS and CDR2 YFSETQ. V gave up 3 bases and J gave up 4 bases, with 18 bases separating them. The CDR3 totals 16 residues. The chain's CDR3 is CASSWGAGGKADTQYF. CDR3 bases: TGCGCCAGCAGCTGGGGGGCCGGCGGGAAGGCAGATACGCAGTATTTT.

The gene calls are TRBV5-1 and TRBJ2-3; the D is unclear. V dropped 4 bases and J dropped 0 bases, with 9 bases sitting between them. Germline V gives CDR1 SGHRS, CDR2 YFSETQ. This CDR3 comprises 14 residues. The CDR3 DNA sequence: TGCGCCAGCAGCCCATCCATTAGCACAGATACGCAGTATTTT. This sequence encodes CASSPSISTDTQYF. The entire variable domain, with the rest obtained from reference TRBV5-1 and TRBJ2-3, is as follows: KAGVTQTPRYLIKTRGQQVTLSCSPISGHRSVSWYQQTPGQGLQFLFEYFSETQRNKGNFPGRFSGRQFSNSRSEMNVSTLELGDSALYLCASSPSISTDTQYFGPGTRLTVL.

The chain combines TRBV7-9 with TRBJ1-5; D is unresolved. Germline V lookup: CDR1 SEHNR, CDR2 FQNEAQ (reference sequence). The CDR3 extends over 12 amino acids. V was trimmed by 2 bases and J by 7 bases, leaving 6 bases between them. The CDR3 DNA follows: TGTGCCAGCAGCTTACAGTCCCAGCCCCAGCATTTT. Translation: CASSLQSQPQHF.

The chain links TRBV7-2 to TRBJ2-7; TRBD2 matches at 9 bases. CDR3 length equals 14 residues. The germline gives CDR1 SGHTA, CDR2 FQGNSA. Germline trimming cut 5 bases from V and 3 bases from J; bases unmatched to any gene: 5. CDR3 loop: CASSRLAALYEQYF. In DNA form, the CDR3 reads TGTGCCAGCAGCCGACTAGCGGCTCTCTACGAGCAGTACTTC.

The rearrangement uses TRBV5-1 and TRBJ1-1; tentatively, D is TRBD1 (5 bases). V shed 2 bases and J shed 3 bases, with 8 bases lying between them. The CDR3 loop spans 13 amino acids. Per germline, CDR1 SGHRS and CDR2 YFSETQ. The CDR3 protein is CASSLQEDTEAFF. For the CDR3, the DNA is TGCGCCAGCAGCTTACAGGAGGACACTGAAGCTTTCTTT.

This clone was observed at least ten times. This chain links TRBV11-2 with TRBJ1-2, with TRBD1 matching 9 bases. CDR3 length: 15 amino acids. Unmatched junction bases numbered 10, after V lost 3 bases and J lost 8 bases. Per the germline V gene, CDR1 is SGHAT and CDR2 is FQNNGV. This CDR3 reads CASSFGQGLWEGYTF. DNA for the CDR3: TGTGCCAGCAGCTTCGGACAGGGGCTCTGGGAGGGCTACACCTTC.

The V gene is TRBV28, the J gene TRBJ1-4, with 7 bases lining up with TRBD1. V was clipped by 6 bases and J by 7 bases; unmatched bases: 8. The CDR3 covers 14 residues. Germline CDR1 MDHEN, CDR2 SYDVKM. For the CDR3, the DNA is TGTGCCAGCAGGCCACAGGGGAGACGTGAAAAACTGTTTTTT. Encoded protein: CASRPQGRREKLFF. Drawing the rest from reference TRBV28 and TRBJ1-4, the complete variable domain is DVKVTQSSRYLVKRTGEKVFLECVQDMDHENMFWYRQDPGLGLRLIYFSYDVKMKEKGDIPEGYSVSREKKERFSLILESASTNQTSMYLCASRPQGRREKLFFGSGTQLSVL.

This clone has only one observation. The J gene is TRBJ2-3, the V gene TRBV5-4, with D possibly TRBD1 on 6 matching bases. Trimming shortened V by 0 bases and J by 2 bases, and 13 bases separated the two germline ends. There are 16 residues in the CDR3. Germline V gene sequence: CDR1 SGHNT, CDR2 YYREEE (reference sequence). This CDR3 reads CASSLGVQGITDTQYF. The CDR3 nucleotides are TGTGCCAGCAGCTTGGGGGTACAGGGTATCACAGATACGCAGTATTTT.

This chain links TRBV4-2 with TRBJ2-7, with 10 bases that match TRBD2. CDR1 is LGHNA and CDR2 is YNFKEQ in the germline V gene. With 2 bases clipped from V and 1 base from J, the junction kept 14 bases outside the gene matches. CDR3 length: 19 residues. CDR3 DNA: TGTGCCAGCAGCCAAAGGTCCAGCGGGAGGGCCCTTCGGTCCTACGAGCAGTACTTC. Translating gives CASSQRSSGRALRSYEQYF.

This rearrangement joins TRBV2 to TRBJ1-1; D is unclear. V lost 1 base and J 3 bases, leaving 9 bases between the germline ends. Germline CDR1 SNHLY, CDR2 FYNNEI. The CDR3 is 14 amino acids. CDR3 in amino acids: CASSEESAYTEAFF. The CDR3 nucleotides read TGTGCCAGCAGTGAAGAGTCCGCATACACTGAAGCTTTCTTT.